This passage covers 14 T cell receptor beta chains from one sample sequenced in a study of T cell responses to AZD1222 COVID-19 vaccine. Libraries were prepared by immunoSEQ multiplex PCR; TCRdb keeps only in-frame clonotypes and omits some of them. The data contain some 50,000 clones, approximately 89% of them singletons. The specimen comprised peripheral blood, sampled 28 days after the second AZD1222 dose. These TCRs come from an adult who received the AZD1222 COVID-19 vaccine.

The chain links TRBV12-3 or TRBV12-4 to TRBJ1-2; D unclear. The CDR3 runs to 12 residues. The V and J ends lost 5 bases and 10 bases respectively, with 14 bases between them. The CDR3 here is CASSRPGRVYTF. The CDR3 coding sequence is TGTGCCAGCAGTCGCCCTGGACGCGTCTACACCTTC.

This chain uses TRBV4-1 with TRBJ2-2; D unresolved. This CDR3 spans 12 amino acids. The ends were cut back, 5 bases at V and 1 base at J, with 2 bases in the middle. Germline-derived CDR1 and CDR2 are MGHRA and YSYEKL. The CDR3 sequence is CASSKNTGELFF. CDR3 bases: TGCGCCAGCAGCAAGAACACCGGGGAGCTGTTTTTT.

DNA of the CDR3: TGTGCCAGCAGTCTACAGAGGACTAGTGGCTACAATGAGCAGTTCTTC. Translating it yields CASSLQRTSGYNEQFF. The V call is TRBV28, the J call TRBJ2-1, with 7 bases fitting TRBD2. V gave up 5 bases and J gave up 3 bases; unmatched junction bases: 10. The CDR3 runs to 16 residues. CDR1 is MDHEN, CDR2 SYDVKM, per germline.

With respect to this clone: Other DNA sequences from this sample encode an identical CDR3 as well. V and J are TRBV27 and TRBJ2-7; 9 bases align to TRBD1. CDR3 length: 14 amino acids. CDR1 MNHEY and CDR2 SMNVEV come from the germline V gene (reference sequence). V gave up 3 bases and J gave up 2 bases; unmatched junction bases: 2. CDR3 residues: CASSLGQGAYEQYF. CDR3 sequence (DNA): TGTGCCAGCAGTTTGGGACAGGGAGCCTACGAGCAGTACTTC.

V usage is TRBV5-1 and J usage is TRBJ1-1; 8 bases align to TRBD1. Germline CDR1 is SGHRS and CDR2 is YFSETQ. V shed 2 bases, J shed 4 bases, and the junction held 1 base outside the gene matches. The CDR3 has 13 residues. The CDR3 region is CASSFRGLTEAFF. CDR3 sequence (DNA): TGCGCCAGCAGCTTCAGGGGGCTCACTGAAGCTTTCTTT.

J is TRBJ1-5 and V is TRBV6-1; 11 nucleotides agree with TRBD1. Unmatched junction bases numbered 4, after V lost 3 bases and J lost 6 bases. From germline, CDR1 is MNHNS and CDR2 SASEGT. The CDR3 totals 15 residues. This CDR3 is CASSDGTGGAQPQHF. The CDR3 DNA follows: TGTGCCAGCAGTGACGGGACAGGGGGTGCTCAGCCCCAGCATTTT.

This rearrangement joins TRBV29-1 to TRBJ2-1; 9 bases match TRBD2. Germline-derived CDR1 and CDR2 are SQVTM and ANQGSEA. The CDR3 extends over 16 amino acids. V trimming: 3 bases; J trimming: 4 bases; junction bases outside the gene matches: 10. The CDR3 here is CSVEGPLAGSYNEQFF. The CDR3 bases are TGCAGCGTTGAGGGCCCCCTAGCGGGGAGTTACAATGAGCAGTTCTTC.

This chain uses TRBV28 with TRBJ1-2; maybe TRBD1 (6 bases). The CDR3 runs 16 residues. Looked up from germline, CDR1 is MDHEN and CDR2 is SYDVKM. Trimming removed 3 bases from V and 1 base from J, with 15 bases in between. The CDR3 region has the DNA TGTGCCAGCAGTTTTCTGTGGCAGGGGATTAACTATGGCTACACCTTC. Translation: CASSFLWQGINYGYTF.

This chain uses TRBV24-1 with TRBJ1-1, with D perhaps TRBD1 (5 bases). In germline, CDR1 is KGHDR, CDR2 SFDVKD. This CDR3 contains 15 residues. With 2 bases removed from V and 1 base from J, the gap between germline ends came to 10 bases. The CDR3 is CATSDSRGENTEAFF. As DNA, the CDR3 is TGTGCCACCAGTGATTCCCGGGGGGAGAACACTGAAGCTTTCTTT.

The J gene is TRBJ1-1, the V gene TRBV2; 7 bases are shared with TRBD1. J lost 1 base, V lost 2 bases, and 1 base had no gene match. This CDR3 is built from 14 residues. Germline lookup yields CDR1 SNHLY and CDR2 FYNNEI. Here the CDR3 DNA reads TGTGCCAGCAGTGAATACAGGGGGAACACTGAAGCTTTCTTT. Protein sequence: CASSEYRGNTEAFF.

To note about this clone: At one end the junction does not follow the germline gene, possibly because of a read error. The chain recombines TRBV12-3 or TRBV12-4 with TRBJ2-7, with D perhaps TRBD2 (6 bases). The CDR3 contains 13 residues. CDR3 sequence: CASSYGTSSEQYF. CDR3 nucleotide sequence: TGTGCCAGCAGCTACGGGACTTCCTCCGAGCAGTACTTC.

V gene TRBV2 combines with J gene TRBJ2-2; TRBD1 is a possible D gene (5 bases). The ends were cut back, 2 bases at V and 0 bases at J, with 7 bases in the middle. The CDR3 length is 15 residues. The V gene's germline CDR1 is SNHLY and CDR2 FYNNEI. The DNA of the CDR3 is TGTGCCAGCAGTGAATGGACACCGAACACCGGGGAGCTGTTTTTT. Translated: CASSEWTPNTGELFF.

CDR3 region: CASTPGIEQYF. The CDR3 DNA reads TGTGCCAGCACCCCAGGGATCGAGCAGTACTTC. This chain joins TRBV6-5 and TRBJ2-7; D may be TRBD1 (5 bases). Germline V gives CDR1 MNHEY, CDR2 SVGAGI. The CDR3 has 11 amino acids. The germline V and J ends were trimmed by 7 bases and 6 bases, with 10 bases remaining between them.

The chain employs TRBV28 and TRBJ2-7; 8 nucleotides match TRBD2. The CDR3 covers 15 residues. In germline, CDR1 is MDHEN, CDR2 SYDVKM. After removal of 6 bases from V and 0 bases from J, the junction contained 7 bases not matched to a gene. The CDR3 DNA reads as TGTGCCAGCAGCGCCTCACTAGCGGCCTCCTACGAGCAGTACTTC. Translated, it gives CASSASLAASYEQYF.